The 8 T cell receptor beta chains reported below all come from one sample, sequenced in a study of blood T cell repertoires in COVID-19. TCRdb keeps only in-frame clones here, not all; method: immunoSEQ multiplex PCR. The data show about 440,000 clones, about 85% seen once. Input material: PBMCs or T cells enriched from blood (not recorded which). Receptors originate from a woman aged 18-30 years with acute COVID-19.

V is TRBV5-4 and J is TRBJ2-1; D possibly corresponds to TRBD1 (6 bases). The CDR3 consists of 13 residues. V dropped 4 bases and J dropped 10 bases, with 15 bases sitting between them. Looked up from germline, CDR1 is SGHNT and CDR2 is YYREEE (reference sequence). In nucleotides, the CDR3 is TGTGCCAGCAGCGTATGGACAGCAGGAGAGCAGTTCTTC. Translated, it gives CASSVWTAGEQFF.

V and J are TRBV27 and TRBJ1-2; 12 nucleotides match TRBD1. After removal of 5 bases from V and 14 bases from J, the junction contained 9 bases not matched to a gene. The CDR3 has 13 residues. The germline V gene has CDR1 MNHEY and CDR2 SMNVEV (reference sequence). CDR3 in amino acids: CASSPGTGGARTF. CDR3 nucleotide sequence: TGTGCCAGCAGTCCCGGGACAGGGGGCGCAAGGACCTTC.

This chain uses TRBV13 with TRBJ2-7; 8 positions match TRBD1. The germline gives CDR1 PRHDT, CDR2 FYEKMQ (reference sequence). Trimming at V came to 6 bases and at J to 6 bases, leaving 10 bases not matched to a gene. The CDR3 has 14 residues. The CDR3 sequence: CASSSDRVLAEQYF. In DNA, the CDR3 is TGTGCCAGCAGTTCGGACAGGGTGCTAGCCGAGCAGTACTTC.

The CDR3 protein is CASSPRTSGGPEQYF. DNA of the CDR3: TGTGCCAGCAGCCCACGGACTAGCGGGGGACCCGAGCAGTACTTC. This chain uses TRBV7-2 with TRBJ2-7; 13 nucleotides line up with TRBD2. The V gene end was trimmed by 5 bases and the J gene end by 6 bases; junction bases not matched to a gene: 7. The CDR3 has 15 amino acids. Germline assignment: CDR1 SGHTA and CDR2 FQGNSA. The whole variable domain, filled in from reference TRBV7-2 and TRBJ2-7, reads GAGVSQSPSNKVTEKGKDVELRCDPISGHTALYWYRQSLGQGLEFLIYFQGNSAPDKSGLPSDRFSAERTGGSVSTLTIQRTQQEDSAVYLCASSPRTSGGPEQYFGPGTRLTVT.

This chain joins TRBV3-1 (or the pseudogene TRBV3-2) and TRBJ2-5; D not certain. Germline V CDR1 and CDR2: LGHDT, YNNKEL (reference sequence). This CDR3 is 15 amino acids long. Trimming stripped 0 bases from V and 6 bases from J, with 14 bases between. CDR3 nucleotide sequence: TGTGCCAGCAGCCAAGACCTAGTCGCGGTAAAGACCCAGTACTTC. This translates into CASSQDLVAVKTQYF.

The chain has TRBV13 and TRBJ2-1; D may be TRBD2 (5 bases). Trimming stripped 5 bases from V and 12 bases from J, with 17 bases between. In germline, CDR1 is PRHDT, CDR2 FYEKMQ (reference sequence). This CDR3 has 13 amino acids. The CDR3 DNA sequence: TGTGCCAGCAGCCCCGGGAATGTGGTATCGCAGTTCTTC. This sequence encodes CASSPGNVVSQFF.

The genes are TRBV28 and TRBJ2-1; 9 bases line up with TRBD2. Germline values: CDR1 MDHEN, CDR2 SYDVKM. Trimming removed 10 bases from V and 8 bases from J; junction bases left unmatched: 9. This CDR3 has 13 residues. As DNA, the CDR3 is TGTGCCATATTTGCTAGCGGGACCGATGAGCAGTTCTTC. Translated: CAIFASGTDEQFF.

CDR3 loop: CASRLPGLAGKDEQFF. CDR3 bases: TGTGCCAGCAGGCTCCCAGGCCTAGCGGGCAAGGATGAGCAGTTCTTC. The chain combines TRBV25-1 with TRBJ2-1; 8 nucleotides align to TRBD2. Germline V CDR1 and CDR2: MGHDK, SYGVNS. V trimming: 6 bases; J trimming: 8 bases; junction bases outside the gene matches: 15. The CDR3 sequence is 16 residues long.